These 27 T cell receptor beta chains originate from one sample sequenced in a study of beta chain features in type 1 diabetes. Study-wide results and limits: Across all four CD4+ subsets, people with type 1 diabetes showed modestly shorter TCRB CDR3s.

Expressed TCRB transcripts were sequenced, since all the RNA that had been isolated was reverse transcribed. Sequencing was performed with immunoSEQ multiplex PCR; in TCRdb, only in-frame clones are kept and a portion is missing. This table has hundreds of thousands of clones, about 15% appearing once. These receptors are not linked to any known antigen. The sequenced sample consisted of naive CD4+ T cells from blood. The source of these receptors is a man aged 18 to 29 with type 1 diabetes.

The chain has TRBV19 and TRBJ1-5; TRBD1 is a possible D gene (5 bases). CDR1 and CDR2 from the germline V gene are LNHDA and SQIVND (reference sequence). CDR3 length: 15 residues. Deletions cut 5 bases from V and 0 bases from J, with 11 bases between. The CDR3: CASSETVSSNQPQHF. CDR3 nucleotides: TGTGCCAGTAGTGAGACAGTCAGTAGCAATCAGCCCCAGCATTTT.

Only a few counts were recorded for this clone. The rearrangement joins TRBV28 to TRBJ2-7; perhaps TRBD1 as D (5 bases). CDR1 and CDR2 from the germline V gene are MDHEN and SYDVKM. V was shortened by 8 bases and J by 0 bases, with 14 bases between the two germline ends. This CDR3 is built from 14 residues. DNA of the CDR3: TGTGCCAGCGGGGCTTCTTGGACCTCCTACGAGCAGTACTTC. Translation gives CASGASWTSYEQYF.

CDR3 amino acids: CASSISKGAGEQYF. CDR3 coding DNA: TGTGCCAGCAGCATCTCCAAGGGGGCAGGGGAGCAGTACTTC. The chain employs TRBV7-2 and TRBJ2-7; 7 nucleotides align to TRBD1. The CDR3 loop spans 14 amino acids. The germline gives CDR1 SGHTA, CDR2 FQGNSA. The V and J ends lost 5 bases and 7 bases, in that order; junction bases with no gene match: 11.

The genes are TRBV7-8 and TRBJ2-2; maybe TRBD2 (6 bases). Trimming cost V 2 bases and J 1 base, with 14 bases left between them. Germline assignment: CDR1 SGHVS and CDR2 FQNEAQ. The CDR3 extends over 17 amino acids. The CDR3 sequence is CASSLPLAAKNTGELFF. In DNA, the CDR3 is TGTGCCAGCAGCTTACCCTTAGCGGCCAAGAACACCGGGGAGCTGTTTTTT.

The chain joins TRBV9 to TRBJ2-5; 12 bases match TRBD1. The CDR3 runs 16 residues. V lost 6 bases to trimming and J lost 3 bases; unmatched junction nucleotides: 9. Germline CDR1 is SGDLS and CDR2 is YYNGEE. CDR3 nucleotide sequence: TGTGCCAGCACCGGAACCGGGACAGGGGGCGAAGAGACCCAGTACTTC. Translated, it gives CASTGTGTGGEETQYF. Based on the CDR3 plus reference TRBV9 and TRBJ2-5, the full variable domain is DSGVTQTPKHLITATGQRVTLRCSPRSGDLSVYWYQQSLDQGLQFLIQYYNGEERAKGNILERFSAQQFPDLHSELNLSSLELGDSALYFCASTGTGTGGEETQYFGPGTRLLVL.

The V gene is TRBV6-6, the J gene TRBJ2-5; D is possibly TRBD1 (6 bases). Trimming removed 6 bases from V and 1 base from J, with 12 bases in between. Germline-derived CDR1 and CDR2 are MNHNY and SVGAGI (reference sequence). The CDR3 has 14 residues. The CDR3: CASRGHTTQETQYF. DNA of the CDR3: TGTGCCAGCAGGGGACACACGACCCAAGAGACCCAGTACTTC.

The J gene is TRBJ1-2, the V gene TRBV2; the D gene is possibly TRBD1 (5 bases). This CDR3 contains 15 residues. Trimming left V 3 bases short and J 0 bases short, with 11 bases between. The germline gives CDR1 SNHLY, CDR2 FYNNEI. The CDR3 reads CASSEGPVTNYGYTF. CDR3 nucleotides: TGTGCCAGCAGTGAGGGGCCAGTTACTAACTATGGCTACACCTTC.

In this sample, this clone turned up a few times. This chain links TRBV6-1 with TRBJ2-1, with TRBD1 as a possible D gene (6 bases). The ends were cut back, 6 bases at V and 2 bases at J, with 8 bases in the middle. The CDR3 covers 13 residues. The germline gives CDR1 MNHNS, CDR2 SASEGT. CDR3 residues: CASRGGTYNEQFF. The CDR3 region has the DNA TGTGCCAGCAGAGGGGGAACCTACAATGAGCAGTTCTTC.

The genes are TRBV30 and TRBJ1-1; 7 bases agree with TRBD1. With 3 bases clipped from V and 2 bases from J, the junction kept 3 bases outside the gene matches. Germline lookup yields CDR1 GTSNPN and CDR2 SVGIG (reference sequence). CDR3 length: 13 residues. The CDR3 protein is CAWRDRPNTEAFF. In DNA form, the CDR3 reads TGTGCCTGGAGGGACAGGCCAAACACTGAAGCTTTCTTT.

V gene TRBV6-6 combines with J gene TRBJ2-3, with D tentatively TRBD1 (5 bases). This CDR3 contains 13 residues. In germline, CDR1 is MNHNY, CDR2 SVGAGI (reference sequence). Between the trimmed V and J ends, which lost 2 bases and 5 bases, there was a span of 8 bases. The CDR3 DNA is TGTGCCAGCAGTTACCCAGGGTTAGATACGCAGTATTTT. Translated, it gives CASSYPGLDTQYF.

In this sample, this clone turned up a few times. The chain has TRBV4-1 and TRBJ2-7; the D is unclear. CDR1 is MGHRA, CDR2 YSYEKL, per germline. This CDR3 comprises 15 residues. The germline V and J ends were trimmed by 1 base and 0 bases, with 10 bases remaining between them. The chain's CDR3 is CASSQVILSSYEQYF. In DNA form, the CDR3 reads TGCGCCAGCAGCCAAGTAATCCTTTCCTCCTACGAGCAGTACTTC.

The chain recombines TRBV30 with TRBJ1-6; no clear D. Trimming shortened V by 3 bases and J by 5 bases, and 26 bases separated the two germline ends. Germline V CDR1 and CDR2: GTSNPN, SVGIG (reference sequence). This CDR3 region has 19 residues. CDR3 in DNA: TGTGCCTGGAGAAAAGGCAGTGGTGTTTGGGCGGGTCATAATTCACCCCTCCACTTT. Its protein product is CAWRKGSGVWAGHNSPLHF.

The CDR3 protein is CAWKGAERIYYGYTF. CDR3 in DNA: TGTGCCTGGAAGGGGGCGGAGAGGATATACTATGGCTACACCTTC. This chain links TRBV30 with TRBJ1-2; TRBD1 aligns across 7 bases. Trimming took 4 bases from V and 3 from J; bases not matched to a gene: 11. Germline V gene lookup returns CDR1 GTSNPN and CDR2 SVGIG (reference sequence). CDR3 length: 15 residues.

V gene TRBV15 combines with J gene TRBJ1-1, with 11 nucleotides matching TRBD1. Germline lookup yields CDR1 LNHNV and CDR2 YYDKDF (reference sequence). J was trimmed by 7 bases and V by 3 bases; bases with no gene match: 10. The CDR3 is made up of 16 amino acids. CDR3 nucleotide sequence: TGTGCCACCAGCAGCAGTCGGGGACAGGGGGGATATGAAGCTTTCTTT. It is translated as CATSSSRGQGGYEAFF. The full variable domain, completed using reference TRBV15 and TRBJ1-1, is DAMVIQNPRYQVTQFGKPVTLSCSQTLNHNVMYWYQQKSSQAPKLLFHYYDKDFNNEADTPDNFQSRRPNTSFCFLDIRSPGLGDTAMYLCATSSSRGQGGYEAFFGQGTRLTVV.

The chain joins TRBV5-6 to TRBJ2-3; 7 bases map to TRBD2. Germline CDR1 reads SGHDT; CDR2 reads YYEEEE. The J segment lost 7 bases and the V segment lost 7 bases, leaving 3 bases of the junction unmatched. This CDR3 contains 11 residues. The CDR3 bases are TGTGCCAGCGGGACTACAAATACGCAGTATTTT. Translation: CASGTTNTQYF.

This clone was observed a handful of times. The chain employs TRBV7-8 and TRBJ1-2; TRBD1 matches at 9 bases. This CDR3 has 16 amino acids. Trimming at V came to 5 bases and at J to 2 bases, leaving 9 bases not matched to a gene. CDR1 and CDR2 from the germline V gene are SGHVS and FQNEAQ. CDR3 amino acids: CASSTRTGAKNYGYTF. For the CDR3, the DNA is TGTGCCAGCAGCACAAGGACAGGGGCGAAAAACTATGGCTACACCTTC.

The chain recombines TRBV28 with TRBJ2-1, with 8 bases aligning to TRBD2. Germline values: CDR1 MDHEN, CDR2 SYDVKM. The V and J ends lost 5 bases and 3 bases, in that order; junction bases with no gene match: 15. The CDR3 sequence is 18 residues long. Written as DNA, the CDR3 is TGTGCCAGCAGTCTCTGGGGTTCTAATAGCGGGAACTACAATGAGCAGTTCTTC. Its translation: CASSLWGSNSGNYNEQFF.

The chain recombines TRBV5-4 with TRBJ1-2, with D perhaps TRBD1 (6 bases). The CDR3 is 15 residues long. Germline V gene sequence: CDR1 SGHNT, CDR2 YYREEE (reference sequence). Trimming took 0 bases from V and 5 from J, leaving 14 bases between them. The CDR3 DNA reads TGTGCCAGCAGCTTGGCGGCTGGGACAACTTATGGCTACACCTTC. It encodes CASSLAAGTTYGYTF.

This clone was observed a few times. The chain is built from TRBV6-5 and TRBJ2-1; TRBD2 matches 11 bases. The germline V gene has CDR1 MNHEY and CDR2 SVGAGI. The length of the CDR3 is 15 residues. The junction had 7 bases not matched to a gene; V was cut back by 6 bases and J by 6 bases. CDR3 protein: CASSKLTSGGNEQFF. The DNA of the CDR3 is TGTGCCAGCAGCAAACTTACTAGCGGGGGCAATGAGCAGTTCTTC.

The gene calls are TRBV19 and TRBJ2-5, with 14 bases identical to TRBD2. CDR1 is LNHDA, CDR2 SQIVND, per germline (reference sequence). This CDR3 region has 14 residues. The V gene end was trimmed by 10 bases and the J gene end by 7 bases; junction bases not matched to a gene: 8. In DNA form, the CDR3 reads TGTGCCACCTCGGGACTAGCGGGAGTAGGGACCCAGTACTTC. Translation gives CATSGLAGVGTQYF. Based on the CDR3 plus reference TRBV19 and TRBJ2-5, the full variable domain is DGGITQSPKYLFRKEGQNVTLSCEQNLNHDAMYWYRQDPGQGLRLIYYSQIVNDFQKGDIAEGYSVSREKKESFPLTVTSAQKNPTAFYLCATSGLAGVGTQYFGPGTRLLVL.

The chain recombines TRBV6-5 with TRBJ2-2; a weak D match, TRBD2 (6 bases). CDR3 size: 14 residues. Germline V gene data show CDR1 as MNHEY and CDR2 as SVGAGI. Trimming removed 4 bases from V and 6 bases from J, with 12 bases in between. The CDR3 here is CASSLRPGAGELFF. The CDR3 DNA sequence: TGTGCCAGCAGTTTGCGACCGGGGGCCGGGGAGCTGTTTTTT.

The CDR3 region is CASTPRSGVHYEQYF. In nucleotides, the CDR3 is TGTGCCAGCACCCCCCGGTCCGGGGTTCACTACGAGCAGTACTTC. V gene TRBV6-6 combines with J gene TRBJ2-7; D perhaps matches TRBD2 (5 bases). The ends were cut back, 7 bases at V and 3 bases at J, with 19 bases in the middle. The CDR3 totals 15 residues. Germline V gives CDR1 MNHNY, CDR2 SVGAGI (reference sequence).

The rearrangement uses TRBV5-1 and TRBJ2-5, with D possibly TRBD1 on 7 matching bases. V dropped 4 bases and J dropped 1 base, with 14 bases sitting between them. The CDR3 runs 15 residues. Germline V gene lookup returns CDR1 SGHRS and CDR2 YFSETQ. DNA of the CDR3: TGCGCCAGCAGCGCCCAGGGGGGACCCCAAGAGACCCAGTACTTC. It yields the protein CASSAQGGPQETQYF. Variable domain in full (rest from reference TRBV5-1 and TRBJ2-5): KAGVTQTPRYLIKTRGQQVTLSCSPISGHRSVSWYQQTPGQGLQFLFEYFSETQRNKGNFPGRFSGRQFSNSRSEMNVSTLELGDSALYLCASSAQGGPQETQYFGPGTRLLVL.

This clone was counted between two and nine times. The rearrangement links TRBV28 to TRBJ2-7; 9 nucleotides align to TRBD2. With 7 bases clipped from V and 1 base from J, the junction kept 8 bases outside the gene matches. The length of the CDR3 is 15 residues. Germline V gives CDR1 MDHEN, CDR2 SYDVKM. CDR3 nucleotide sequence: TGTGCCAGCAAGAGGGCGGGAGGGCGATCCTACGAGCAGTACTTC. It specifies CASKRAGGRSYEQYF.

The chain carries TRBV29-1 and TRBJ2-5, with TRBD2 as a possible D gene (6 bases). Trimming left V 6 bases short and J 7 bases short, with 18 bases between. From germline, CDR1 is SQVTM and CDR2 ANQGSEA. The CDR3 has 13 residues. The CDR3 sequence is CSVETGGVGTQYF. As DNA, the CDR3 is TGCAGCGTCGAAACAGGCGGGGTCGGGACCCAGTACTTC.

The V gene is TRBV2, the J gene TRBJ2-5, with TRBD1 identical over 9 bases. V was pared by 7 bases and J by 5 bases, with 5 bases of the junction left unmatched. The CDR3 runs to 13 residues. Per the germline V gene, CDR1 is SNHLY and CDR2 is FYNNEI. This chain's CDR3 is CASNTGGAETQYF. For the CDR3, the DNA is TGTGCCAGCAACACAGGGGGCGCGGAGACCCAGTACTTC.

The genes are TRBV2 and TRBJ2-7, with 9 nucleotides matching TRBD1. The CDR3 covers 15 residues. CDR1 and CDR2 from the germline V gene are SNHLY and FYNNEI. J was trimmed by 7 bases and V by 4 bases; bases with no gene match: 11. CDR3 nucleotides: TGTGCCAGCAGTGGAAGGCCGGGACAGGGTAGGGAGCAGTACTTC. Its translation is CASSGRPGQGREQYF. Combining the CDR3 with reference TRBV2 and TRBJ2-7 gives the whole variable domain EPEVTQTPSHQVTQMGQEVILRCVPISNHLYFYWYRQILGQKVEFLVSFYNNEISEKSEIFDDQFSVERPDGSNFTLKIRSTKLEDSAMYFCASSGRPGQGREQYFGPGTRLTVT.